One sample yielded the 10 T cell receptor beta chains listed below, sequenced in a study of cytomegalovirus exposure and HLA in healthy donors. With 60 Vbeta and 13 Jbeta primers, the PCR was carried out. Some clones are missing from TCRdb's copy, which holds only in-frame ones; the method was immunoSEQ multiplex PCR. The data hold 110,000 or so clones, with almost 75% observed a single time. Sequenced input: PBMCs. The receptors derive from a man in his forties or fifties in good health and CMV-seronegative.

This chain connects TRBV30 to TRBJ1-2, with 7 bases identical to TRBD1. The V and J ends lost 6 bases and 2 bases, in that order; junction bases with no gene match: 3. This CDR3 spans 12 amino acids. Germline CDR1 is GTSNPN and CDR2 is SVGIG (reference sequence). The CDR3, as DNA: TGTGCCTGCGCGACAGGGAACTATGGCTACACCTTC. Translation gives CACATGNYGYTF.

The genes are TRBV5-5 and TRBJ2-3; 8 nucleotides line up with TRBD1. CDR3 length: 13 residues. Germline CDR1 SGHKS, CDR2 YYEKEE (reference sequence). The V gene end was trimmed by 2 bases and the J gene end by 7 bases; junction bases not matched to a gene: 3. The CDR3, as DNA: TGTGCCAGCAGCTTTCAGGGGGCGAATACGCAGTATTTT. Translating gives CASSFQGANTQYF.

The chain carries TRBV4-2 and TRBJ2-2; TRBD2 aligns across 8 bases. CDR3 length equals 20 residues. The V segment lost 0 bases and the J segment 5 bases; nucleotides outside the gene matches: 17. Germline-derived CDR1 and CDR2 are LGHNA and YNFKEQ. This CDR3 reads CASSQESSGGPIILTGELFF. Here the CDR3 DNA reads TGTGCCAGCAGCCAAGAATCGAGCGGGGGCCCCATAATTTTAACCGGGGAGCTGTTTTTT.

The V call is TRBV25-1, the J call TRBJ1-6; no definite D call. In germline, CDR1 is MGHDK, CDR2 SYGVNS. The CDR3 length is 14 residues. Trimming cost V 6 bases and J 10 bases, with 16 bases left between them. CDR3 protein: CASSGNDPASPLHF. CDR3 nucleotides: TGTGCCAGCAGCGGGAACGACCCTGCCTCACCCCTCCACTTT.

With regard to this clone: Germline is not matched at one junction end, which may reflect a read error. Other DNA sequences in this sample translate to the same CDR3. V and J are TRBV7-2 and TRBJ2-7; D may be TRBD1 (5 bases). The CDR3 contains 15 residues. CDR1 is SGHTA and CDR2 is FQGNSA in the germline V gene. CDR3 loop: CASSLDPLGLNEQYF. The CDR3 nucleotides are TGTGCCAGTAGCTTAGATCCCCTGGGGCTTAACGAGCAGTACTTC.

The gene calls are TRBV28 and TRBJ2-7; 13 nucleotides line up with TRBD2. CDR1 is MDHEN, CDR2 SYDVKM, per germline. Losses at the gene ends were 6 bases for V and 7 bases for J; bases not matched to a gene: 6. This CDR3 region has 14 residues. CDR3 amino acids: CASRGTSGAKEQYF. The CDR3, as DNA: TGTGCCAGCAGAGGGACTAGCGGGGCTAAGGAGCAGTACTTC.

This chain uses TRBV15 with TRBJ2-1, with 11 bases that match TRBD2. J gave up 3 bases and V 3 bases, and 4 bases lay outside the gene matches. The CDR3 totals 16 residues. The germline CDR1 and CDR2 sequences are LNHNV and YYDKDF (reference sequence). This CDR3 reads CATSSTSGGHYNEQFF. For the CDR3, the DNA is TGTGCCACCAGCAGCACTAGCGGGGGACACTACAATGAGCAGTTCTTC.

The rearrangement joins TRBV30 to TRBJ2-7, with D tentatively TRBD2 (6 bases). V lost 0 bases, J lost 6 bases, and 15 bases lay in between. The CDR3 totals 14 residues. Per germline, CDR1 GTSNPN and CDR2 SVGIG (reference sequence). This chain's CDR3 is CAWSVPEGWGEQYF. The CDR3 coding sequence is TGTGCCTGGAGTGTACCGGAGGGTTGGGGCGAGCAGTACTTC.

The chain combines TRBV13 with TRBJ2-5; 10 positions agree with TRBD1. Germline-derived CDR1 and CDR2 are PRHDT and FYEKMQ (reference sequence). J gave up 11 bases and V 3 bases, and 9 bases lay outside the gene matches. This CDR3 has 14 residues. In nucleotides, the CDR3 is TGTGCCAGCAGCTTCGGGACAGGGGTCCAAGAGCAGTACTTC. Protein sequence: CASSFGTGVQEQYF.

The chain couples TRBV6-1 to TRBJ2-5, with D uncertain. CDR3 size: 14 residues. Germline loops: CDR1 MNHNS, CDR2 SASEGT. V lost 1 base and J lost 5, with 11 bases in between. CDR3 in amino acids: CASSEGALRETQYF. CDR3 bases: TGTGCCAGCAGTGAAGGCGCCCTCCGGGAGACCCAGTACTTC.